The 29 T cell receptor beta chains below come from one sample, sequenced in a study of identical twins. TCRdb analysed the 5' RACE reads with MiXCR anew, one entry per CDR3 protein. The data contain 1.5 million to 2 million distinct CDR3 sequences, around 33% of them singletons. Sample: cord blood. The receptor source for this set is a newborn girl in good health.

This clonotype was seen many times. The chain is built from TRBV29-1 and TRBJ2-4, with D unclear. The CDR3 spans 13 residues. CDR1 and CDR2 (germline): SQVTM, ANQGSEA. V was trimmed by 4 bases and J by 4 bases, leaving 11 bases between them. CDR3 region: CSVVPRLKNIQYF. Written as DNA, the CDR3 is TGCAGCGTTGTCCCTCGATTGAAAAACATTCAGTACTTC.

The rearrangement joins TRBV2 to TRBJ2-7, with a possible D match to TRBD2 (6 bases). The CDR3 runs to 14 residues. Deletions cut 7 bases from V and 0 bases from J, with 13 bases between. The V gene's germline CDR1 is SNHLY and CDR2 FYNNEI. The CDR3: CASNKLASSYEQYF. The CDR3 DNA reads as TGTGCCAGCAATAAGCTAGCGAGCTCCTACGAGCAGTACTTC.

In this sample, this clonotype turned up once. An end of the junction differs from the germline gene, which may be a read error. The chain recombines TRBV5-1 with TRBJ2-1; tentatively, D is TRBD1 (5 bases). The CDR3 extends over 15 amino acids. CDR1 is SGHRS and CDR2 is YFSETQ in the germline V gene. This CDR3 reads CTSSLTGFSYNEQFF. The CDR3 DNA is TGCACCAGCAGCTTAACAGGTTTCTCCTACAATGAGCAGTTCTTC. Full variable domain (missing parts from reference TRBV5-1 and TRBJ2-1): KAGVTQTPRYLIKTRGQQVTLSCSPISGHRSVSWYQQTPGQGLQFLFEYFSETQRNKGNFPGRFSGRQFSNSRSEMNVSTLELGDSALYLCTSSLTGFSYNEQFFGPGTRLTVL.

V usage is TRBV20-1 and J usage is TRBJ2-1; 10 nucleotides align to TRBD2. The CDR3 runs 16 residues. V shed 5 bases and J 3 bases; nucleotides not matched to a gene: 10. The V gene's germline CDR1 is DFQATT and CDR2 SNEGSKA (reference sequence). The CDR3 reads CSAGVLAGAHYNEQFF. CDR3 coding DNA: TGCAGTGCTGGTGTTCTAGCGGGGGCTCACTACAATGAGCAGTTCTTC.

This clonotype has more than one count but fewer than ten. The gene calls are TRBV5-4 and TRBJ2-3, with 9 bases matching TRBD2. The ends lost 4 bases at V and 4 bases at J; junction bases unmatched: 10. Germline V CDR1 and CDR2: SGHNT, YYREEE (reference sequence). The CDR3 sequence is 16 residues long. The CDR3, as DNA: TGTGCCAGCAGCCTCTGGATAGCGGGAGAGGCAGATACGCAGTATTTT. Translating it yields CASSLWIAGEADTQYF.

This chain links TRBV6-5 with TRBJ1-2; 10 positions match TRBD1. Trimming removed 3 bases from V and 0 bases from J; junction bases left unmatched: 10. This CDR3 contains 18 residues. CDR1 MNHEY and CDR2 SVGAGI come from the germline V gene. The CDR3 sequence: CASSYGPGQGNPNYGYTF. CDR3 nucleotide sequence: TGTGCCAGCAGTTATGGTCCGGGACAGGGGAATCCTAACTATGGCTACACCTTC.

The chain combines TRBV10-1 with TRBJ2-7; possibly TRBD1 for D (5 bases). The J call may be wrong; the DNA end is better matched by TRBJ2-5. This CDR3 comprises 15 residues. CDR1 and CDR2 (germline): WNHNN, SYGVQD (reference sequence). CDR3 DNA: TGCGCCAGCAGTGAGAGATTGGGCTCAGGGGAGACCCAGTACTTC. This encodes CASSERLGSGETQYF.

The V gene is TRBV20-1, the J gene TRBJ2-4; either TRBD1 or TRBD2 may supply D (5 bases each). CDR1 is DFQATT and CDR2 is SNEGSKA in the germline V gene (reference sequence). This CDR3 comprises 16 residues. Trimming removed 2 bases from V and 1 base from J, with 15 bases in between. CDR3 in amino acids: CSARPGTVQAKNIQYF. Written as DNA, the CDR3 is TGCAGTGCTAGACCTGGGACGGTCCAGGCCAAAAACATTCAGTACTTC.

This clonotype was seen a few times. This rearrangement joins TRBV7-9 to TRBJ1-4, with 7 bases lining up with TRBD1. This CDR3 region has 15 residues. V lost 5 bases, J lost 6 bases, and 9 bases stayed unmatched. The germline gives CDR1 SEHNR, CDR2 FQNEAQ (reference sequence). CDR3 sequence: CASSRGQALDEKLFF. CDR3 nucleotide sequence: TGTGCCAGCAGCAGAGGACAGGCCCTTGATGAAAAACTGTTTTTT.

V and J are TRBV7-2 and TRBJ2-7; TRBD2 aligns across 8 bases. Germline CDR1 SGHTA, CDR2 FQGNSA. This CDR3 spans 15 amino acids. Trimming took 2 bases from V and 3 from J; bases not matched to a gene: 6. This CDR3 reads CASSLPWTSYYEQYF. The CDR3 bases are TGTGCCAGCAGCTTACCCTGGACTAGCTACTACGAGCAGTACTTC.

This clonotype came up many times. A much larger clonotype is one base distant, so this may be a read error. The chain joins TRBV27 to TRBJ1-2, with D possibly matching TRBD1 (5 bases). Germline V lookup: CDR1 MNHEY, CDR2 SMNVEV (reference sequence). This CDR3 comprises 11 residues. V gave up 4 bases and J gave up 7 bases, with 7 bases separating them. CDR3 protein: CASSSGSGYTF. For the CDR3, the DNA is TGTGCCAGCAGTTCAGGGTCTGGCTACACCTTC.

Notes on this clonotype: Mismatch with germline at one junction end may stem from a read error. The V and J genes are TRBV7-9 and TRBJ1-2; maybe TRBD1 (5 bases). This CDR3 region has 14 residues. CDR1 and CDR2 (germline): SEHNR, FQNEAQ (reference sequence). CDR3 DNA sequence: TGTGCCAGCAGTGGAGCAGGGCGTAACTATGACTACACCTTC. It encodes CASSGAGRNYDYTF.

A few counts support this clonotype. This may arise from a read error, as a much more abundant clone is one base away. The V gene is TRBV20-1, the J gene TRBJ2-3; unclear D gene. The CDR3 runs 11 residues. The V gene's germline CDR1 is DFQATT and CDR2 SNEGSKA (reference sequence). The CDR3 coding sequence is TGCAGTTCTAGACGCACAGATACGCAGTATTTT. Encoded protein: CSSRRTDTQYF.

This sequence joins TRBV2 and TRBJ1-4; D is ambiguous. The CDR3 length is 14 residues. Germline-derived CDR1 and CDR2 are SNHLY and FYNNEI. V was pared by 3 bases and J by 1 base, with 6 bases between. The CDR3 DNA is TGTGCCAGCAGTGATGGGTTAACTAATGAAAAACTGTTTTTT. It specifies CASSDGLTNEKLFF.

The rearrangement links TRBV10-3 to TRBJ2-1; 8 bases are shared with TRBD2. With V trimmed by 8 bases and J by 0 bases, 12 bases remained unmatched. Looked up from germline, CDR1 is ENHRY and CDR2 is SYGVKD. CDR3 length equals 17 residues. The CDR3: CAIGRLGGRSSYNEQFF. The CDR3, as DNA: TGTGCCATCGGGAGGCTTGGCGGGAGGAGCTCCTACAATGAGCAGTTCTTC.

This clonotype was detected only a few times. The chain employs TRBV2 and TRBJ2-7; weak D call: TRBD2 (5 bases). This CDR3 is 14 amino acids long. Between the trimmed V and J ends, which lost 2 bases and 4 bases, there was a span of 12 bases. The germline gives CDR1 SNHLY, CDR2 FYNNEI. CDR3 DNA sequence: TGTGCCAGCAGTGAAACATCTCGGAGGTACGAGCAGTACTTC. Its protein product is CASSETSRRYEQYF. Supplemented by reference TRBV2 and TRBJ2-7, the full variable domain reads EPEVTQTPSHQVTQMGQEVILRCVPISNHLYFYWYRQILGQKVEFLVSFYNNEISEKSEIFDDQFSVERPDGSNFTLKIRSTKLEDSAMYFCASSETSRRYEQYFGPGTRLTVT.

In this sample, this clonotype turned up a few times. The rearrangement joins TRBV12-3 or TRBV12-4 to TRBJ2-2; 8 nucleotides agree with TRBD2. This CDR3 has 14 amino acids. V gave up 6 bases and J gave up 4 bases; unmatched junction bases: 4. CDR3 in DNA: TGTGCCAGCAGCGGACTAGCACTCACCGGGGAGCTGTTTTTT. The encoded protein is CASSGLALTGELFF.

This clonotype was counted only a few times. The rearrangement joins TRBV11-2 to TRBJ2-3, with D possibly TRBD2 on 6 matching bases. Germline CDR1 and CDR2: SGHAT and FQNNGV. The V end was cut by 5 bases, the J end by 4 bases, with 13 bases between. The length of the CDR3 is 14 residues. CDR3 loop: CASSPDAGPDTQYF. The CDR3 DNA is TGTGCCAGCAGCCCGGATGCGGGGCCAGATACGCAGTATTTT.

This rearrangement joins TRBV12-3 or TRBV12-4 to TRBJ1-5; TRBD1 matches at 9 bases. The CDR3 loop spans 16 amino acids. The ends lost 5 bases at V and 4 bases at J; junction bases unmatched: 9. The CDR3, as DNA: TGTGCCAGCAGTCCGATGGACAGGGGAAGGAATCAGCCCCAGCATTTT. Protein sequence: CASSPMDRGRNQPQHF.

This clonotype has only a few counts. The J gene is TRBJ1-1, the V gene TRBV29-1; D not resolved. CDR3 size: 11 residues. Germline CDR1 reads SQVTM; CDR2 reads ANQGSEA. The ends were cut back, 4 bases at V and 11 bases at J, with 14 bases in the middle. The CDR3 DNA sequence: TGCAGCGTTGCCACGGGCGGCGTGGCTTTCTTT. Translating gives CSVATGGVAFF.

A word on this clonotype: Mismatch with germline at one junction end may stem from a read error. The chain uses TRBV9 and TRBJ2-1; 9 bases match TRBD2. CDR1 is SGDLS and CDR2 is YYNGEE in the germline V gene. The CDR3 sequence is 20 residues long. DNA for the CDR3: TGTGCCGGCAGCTCCCCCAGACCTAATTTAGCGGGAGCCTTCAAGGATGAGCAGTTCTTC. Residues: CAGSSPRPNLAGAFKDEQFF.

This clonotype came up a few times. The chain couples TRBV6-6 to TRBJ2-3; D is possibly TRBD2 (6 bases). V shed 2 bases and J shed 3 bases, with 12 bases lying between them. The CDR3 totals 15 residues. Germline V gene lookup returns CDR1 MNHNY and CDR2 SVGAGI (reference sequence). CDR3 in amino acids: CASSYTGDPTDTQYF. In DNA, the CDR3 is TGTGCCAGCAGTTACACGGGGGACCCAACAGATACGCAGTATTTT.

This clonotype was seen more than once but under ten times. This chain links TRBV4-2 with TRBJ2-1; no firm D call. The DNA matches TRBJ2-7 better at its end, which makes the J call doubtful. In germline, CDR1 is LGHNA, CDR2 YNFKEQ. This CDR3 contains 16 residues. The CDR3 sequence: CASSQEGPYGYNEQYF. As DNA, the CDR3 is TGTGCCAGCAGCCAAGAAGGCCCCTACGGTTACAATGAGCAGTACTTC.

This sequence joins TRBV7-2 and TRBJ2-5; D call uncertain. The germline CDR1 and CDR2 sequences are SGHTA and FQGNSA. The length of the CDR3 is 16 residues. The V gene lost 1 base and the J gene lost 11 bases, with 23 bases spanning the gap. The CDR3 sequence: CASSLVGELFYNEQYF. CDR3 sequence (DNA): TGTGCCAGCAGCTTAGTAGGAGAGCTCTTCTACAATGAGCAGTACTTC.

This clonotype was observed many times. This chain uses TRBV4-2 with TRBJ2-1, with D maybe TRBD2 (5 bases). The V gene's germline CDR1 is LGHNA and CDR2 YNFKEQ. The CDR3 sequence is 18 residues long. Trimming took off 0 bases at V and 5 bases at J, with 20 bases between the two ends. The DNA of the CDR3 is TGTGCCAGCAGCCAAGATAGTCGGGAACTGTTTTTGAACAATGAGCAGTTCTTC. Translated, it gives CASSQDSRELFLNNEQFF.

This rearrangement joins TRBV6-1 to TRBJ2-7, with D maybe TRBD2 (6 bases). CDR1 is MNHNS, CDR2 SASEGT, per germline. V lost 5 bases and J lost 7, with 21 bases in between. The CDR3 contains 15 residues. The CDR3 spells CASSTATRSYNEQYF. The CDR3 DNA reads as TGTGCCAGCAGTACCGCGACTAGGTCCTACAATGAGCAGTACTTC.

The chain combines TRBV28 with TRBJ1-5, with 8 nucleotides matching TRBD1. The germline gives CDR1 MDHEN, CDR2 SYDVKM. The CDR3 runs 17 residues. Trimming cost V 2 bases and J 0 bases; bases outside gene matches: 6. CDR3 sequence: CASSLGRTGSSNQPQHF. The DNA for the CDR3 is TGTGCCAGCAGTTTAGGGCGGACAGGGTCTAGCAATCAGCCCCAGCATTTT.

V gene TRBV9 combines with J gene TRBJ2-3; perhaps TRBD2 as D (5 bases). The CDR3 extends over 15 amino acids. Trimming pared 4 bases from V and 4 bases from J, leaving 16 bases between. Germline V gene lookup returns CDR1 SGDLS and CDR2 YYNGEE. The CDR3 region is CASSPRGSSPDTQYF. The CDR3, as DNA: TGTGCCAGCAGCCCAAGAGGGAGTAGCCCAGATACGCAGTATTTT.

The gene calls are TRBV5-1 and TRBJ2-3; D is unclear. Germline assignment: CDR1 SGHRS and CDR2 YFSETQ. Trimming removed 1 base at V and 3 bases at J, with 9 bases between. This CDR3 contains 14 residues. The CDR3 protein is CASSLTWDTDTQYF. As DNA, the CDR3 is TGCGCCAGCAGCTTGACATGGGATACAGATACGCAGTATTTT.